This TCR beta chain was captured in a study of CD8+ T cells in alopecia areata. Once RNA had been extracted, it was reverse transcribed into cDNA to act as the sequencing template. Measured with immunoSEQ multiplex PCR; TCRdb has only the in-frame clones, and not every one. The data show roughly 250,000 clones, roughly two thirds seen once. This clone has more than one count but fewer than ten. V shed 0 bases and J shed 8 bases, with 13 bases lying between them. This CDR3 has 14 amino acids. From germline, CDR1 is LGHNA and CDR2 YSLEER. Collected material from alopecia areata patients comprised lesional scalp punch biopsies and peripheral blood.

The V gene is TRBV4-3, the J gene TRBJ1-2; possible D gene TRBD1, 5 bases. The TCR comes from a human donor with alopecia areata. The material sequenced was CD4+ T cells sorted from blood, taken at week 0. In DNA, the CDR3 is TGCGCCAGCAGCCAAGATCCGGGGGGTAGAGGCTACACCTTC. Residues: CASSQDPGGRGYTF.